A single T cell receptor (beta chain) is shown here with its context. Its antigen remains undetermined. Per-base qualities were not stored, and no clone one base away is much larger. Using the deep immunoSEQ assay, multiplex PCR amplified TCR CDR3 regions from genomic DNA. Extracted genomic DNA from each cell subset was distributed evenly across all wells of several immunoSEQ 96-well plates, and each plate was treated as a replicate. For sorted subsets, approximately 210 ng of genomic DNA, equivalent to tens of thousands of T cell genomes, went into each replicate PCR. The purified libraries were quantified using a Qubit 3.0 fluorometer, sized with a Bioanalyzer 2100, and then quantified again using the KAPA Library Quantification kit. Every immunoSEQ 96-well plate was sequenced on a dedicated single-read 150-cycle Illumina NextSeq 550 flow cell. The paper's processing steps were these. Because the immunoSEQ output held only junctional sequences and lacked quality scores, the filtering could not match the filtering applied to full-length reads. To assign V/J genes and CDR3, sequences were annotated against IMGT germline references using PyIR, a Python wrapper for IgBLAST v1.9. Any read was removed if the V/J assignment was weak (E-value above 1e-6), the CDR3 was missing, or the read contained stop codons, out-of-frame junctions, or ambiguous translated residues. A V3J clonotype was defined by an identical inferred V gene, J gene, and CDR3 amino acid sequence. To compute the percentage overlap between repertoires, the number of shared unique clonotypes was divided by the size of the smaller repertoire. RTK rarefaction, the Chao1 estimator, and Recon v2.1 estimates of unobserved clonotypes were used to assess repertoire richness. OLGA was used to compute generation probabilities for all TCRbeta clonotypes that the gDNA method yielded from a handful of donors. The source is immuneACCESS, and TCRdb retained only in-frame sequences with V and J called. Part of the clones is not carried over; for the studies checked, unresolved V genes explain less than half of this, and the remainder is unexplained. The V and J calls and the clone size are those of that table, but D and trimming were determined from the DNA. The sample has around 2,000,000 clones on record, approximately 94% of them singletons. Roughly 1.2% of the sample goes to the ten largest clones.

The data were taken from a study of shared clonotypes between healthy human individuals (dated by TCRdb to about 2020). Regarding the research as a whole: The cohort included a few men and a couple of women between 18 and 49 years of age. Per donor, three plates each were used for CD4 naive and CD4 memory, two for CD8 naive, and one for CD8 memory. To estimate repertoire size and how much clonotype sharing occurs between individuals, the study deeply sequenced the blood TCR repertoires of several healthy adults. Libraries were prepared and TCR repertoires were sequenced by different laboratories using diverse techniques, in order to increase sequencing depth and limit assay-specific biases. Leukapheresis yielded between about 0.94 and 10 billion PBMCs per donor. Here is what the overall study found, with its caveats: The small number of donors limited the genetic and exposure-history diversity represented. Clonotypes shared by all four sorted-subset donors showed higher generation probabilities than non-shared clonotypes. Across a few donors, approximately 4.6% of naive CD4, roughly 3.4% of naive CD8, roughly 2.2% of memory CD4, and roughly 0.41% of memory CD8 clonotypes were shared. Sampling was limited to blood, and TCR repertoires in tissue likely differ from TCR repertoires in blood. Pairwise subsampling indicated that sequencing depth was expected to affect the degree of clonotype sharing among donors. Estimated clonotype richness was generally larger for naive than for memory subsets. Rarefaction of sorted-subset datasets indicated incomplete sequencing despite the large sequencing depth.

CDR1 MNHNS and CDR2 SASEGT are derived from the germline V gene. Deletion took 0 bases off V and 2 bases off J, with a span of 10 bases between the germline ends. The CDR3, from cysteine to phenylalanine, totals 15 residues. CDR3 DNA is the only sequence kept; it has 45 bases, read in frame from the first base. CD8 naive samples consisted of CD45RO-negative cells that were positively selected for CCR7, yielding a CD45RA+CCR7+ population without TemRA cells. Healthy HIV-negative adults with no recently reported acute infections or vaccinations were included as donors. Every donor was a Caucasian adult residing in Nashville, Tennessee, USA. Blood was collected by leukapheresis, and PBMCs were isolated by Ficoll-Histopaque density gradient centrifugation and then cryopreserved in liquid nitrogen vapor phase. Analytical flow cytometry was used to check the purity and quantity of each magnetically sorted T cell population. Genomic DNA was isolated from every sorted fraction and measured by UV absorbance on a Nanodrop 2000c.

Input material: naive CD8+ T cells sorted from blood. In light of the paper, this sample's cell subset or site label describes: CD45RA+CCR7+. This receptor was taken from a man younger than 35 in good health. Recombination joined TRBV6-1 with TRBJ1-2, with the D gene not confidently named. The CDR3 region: CASSEARMKNYGYTF. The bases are TGTGCCAGCAGTGAAGCCCGAATGAAAAACTATGGCTACACCTTC.